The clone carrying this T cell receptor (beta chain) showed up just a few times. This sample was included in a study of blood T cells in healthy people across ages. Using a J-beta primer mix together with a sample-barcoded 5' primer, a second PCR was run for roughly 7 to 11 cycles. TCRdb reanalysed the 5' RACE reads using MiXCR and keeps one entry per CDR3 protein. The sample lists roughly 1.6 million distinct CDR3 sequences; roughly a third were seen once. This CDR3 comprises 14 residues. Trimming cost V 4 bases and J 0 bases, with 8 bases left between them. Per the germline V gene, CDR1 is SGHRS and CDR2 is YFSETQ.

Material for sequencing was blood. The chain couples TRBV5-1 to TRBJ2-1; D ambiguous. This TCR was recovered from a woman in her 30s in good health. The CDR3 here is CASSRPSSYNEQFF. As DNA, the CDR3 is TGCGCCAGCAGCCGTCCCAGCTCCTACAATGAGCAGTTCTTC.